The text below deals with one T cell receptor (beta chain). The data belong to a study of blood T cell repertoires in COVID-19. Study-level background: The United States, Italy and Spain supplied acute and convalescent COVID-19 samples. Nucleic acid was either cDNA or gDNA, and it came from T cells, B-cell-depleted T cells, or PBMCs.

How the authors handled the data: Estimation of nucleated cell counts relied on the amplification of reference gene primers. Some clones are missing from TCRdb's copy, which holds only in-frame ones; the method was immunoSEQ multiplex PCR. V and J calls and clone size come straight from that table; D and trimming were deduced from the DNA. This sample has some 270,000 clones, with 80% to 90% found just once. V lost 4 bases and J lost 4; bases outside the gene matches: 8. The CDR3 contains 15 residues. Germline V gives CDR1 SGHTS, CDR2 YDEGEE. Source material: peripheral blood. This sequence originates from a woman in her 70s with acute or convalescent COVID-19. V and J are TRBV5-8 and TRBJ2-3; 8 positions agree with TRBD2. CDR3 sequence: CASSPGLDQADTQYF. The CDR3 coding sequence is TGTGCCAGCAGCCCGGGACTAGATCAGGCAGATACGCAGTATTTT. Full variable domain (missing parts from reference TRBV5-8 and TRBJ2-3): EAGVTQSPTHLIKTRGQQATLRCSPISGHTSVYWYQQALGLGLQFLLWYDEGEERNRGNFPPRFSGRQFPNYSSELNVNALELEDSALYLCASSPGLDQADTQYFGPGTRLTVL.